The 23 T cell receptor beta chains below all came from one sample that was sequenced in a study of response to subunit inactivated influenza vaccine. One entry per CDR3 protein, called by TCRdb with MiXCR from the RT-PCR reads. The sample lists 540,000 or so distinct CDR3 sequences, approximately 12% occurring once. The sample in question was PBMCs from blood, obtained 45 days after vaccination. These receptors originate from a man aged 45-65 years who received an inactivated influenza vaccine.

A few counts support this clonotype. This sequence joins TRBV4-1 and TRBJ1-2; 8 positions agree with TRBD1. CDR1 is MGHRA and CDR2 is YSYEKL in the germline V gene. The CDR3 contains 18 residues. The V segment lost 0 bases and the J segment 0 bases; nucleotides outside the gene matches: 9. The CDR3 spells CASSQDPRTGKPNYGYTF. The CDR3, as DNA: TGCGCCAGCAGCCAAGATCCCCGGACAGGGAAGCCTAACTATGGCTACACCTTC.

This clonotype was observed at least ten times. The chain joins TRBV20-1 to TRBJ1-3, with unresolved D. CDR1 is DFQATT and CDR2 is SNEGSKA in the germline V gene (reference sequence). The CDR3 runs 13 residues. V was trimmed by 6 bases and J by 0 bases, leaving 9 bases between them. For the CDR3, the DNA is TGCAGTGCCGGACGGTCCTCTGGAAACACCATATATTTT. Its protein is CSAGRSSGNTIYF.

The chain has TRBV4-1 and TRBJ2-7; a weak D match, TRBD2 (7 bases). The germline V gene encodes CDR1 MGHRA and CDR2 YSYEKL. V was clipped by 1 base and J by 2 bases, with 12 bases between them. This CDR3 spans 15 amino acids. CDR3 DNA sequence: TGCGCCAGCAGCCAAGTCGGGGGGCCCCCCTACGAGCAGTACTTC. Residues: CASSQVGGPPYEQYF.

This clonotype was seen more than once but under ten times. V usage is TRBV6-1 and J usage is TRBJ1-5, with D uncertain. Germline V gene data show CDR1 as MNHNS and CDR2 as SASEGT. CDR3 length: 14 residues. Between the trimmed V and J ends, which lost 6 bases and 11 bases, there was a span of 20 bases. The CDR3 DNA sequence: TGTGCCAGCAGACCAAGTCGGCCGGGTGGAGCCCAGCATTTT. This codes for CASRPSRPGGAQHF.

In this sample, this clonotype turned up many times. The chain employs TRBV20-1 and TRBJ2-7; possibly TRBD1 for D (5 bases). The CDR3 length is 15 residues. Germline V gives CDR1 DFQATT, CDR2 SNEGSKA (reference sequence). V lost 3 bases and J 0 bases, leaving 15 bases between the germline ends. CDR3 DNA: TGCAGTGCTAGGCCGGACAACCAGTACTCCTACGAGCAGTACTTC. This codes for CSARPDNQYSYEQYF.

In this sample, this clonotype turned up a few times. The rearrangement uses TRBV7-2 and TRBJ2-7, with D maybe TRBD1 (6 bases). The V gene lost 5 bases and the J gene lost 3 bases, with 11 bases spanning the gap. The CDR3 has 13 amino acids. The V gene's germline CDR1 is SGHTA and CDR2 FQGNSA. The CDR3 is CASSGQGIYEQYF. For the CDR3, the DNA is TGTGCCAGCAGCGGGCAGGGGATCTACGAGCAGTACTTC.

V gene TRBV5-1 combines with J gene TRBJ2-1; no reliable D call. The CDR3 is 11 amino acids. Germline V lookup: CDR1 SGHRS, CDR2 YFSETQ. Trimming cost V 2 bases and J 10 bases, with 7 bases left between them. The CDR3 region is CASSFSKEQFF. The CDR3 DNA is TGCGCCAGCAGCTTCAGTAAGGAGCAGTTCTTC.

This clonotype was counted between two and nine times. The rearrangement joins TRBV11-1 to TRBJ2-1, with 8 positions matching TRBD2. Germline CDR1 SGHAT, CDR2 FQDESV (reference sequence). With V trimmed by 5 bases and J by 6 bases, 18 bases remained unmatched. The CDR3 totals 18 residues. DNA of the CDR3: TGTGCCAGCAGCCTGATGGGAAGTGCGGGAGGATTCCGCAATGAGCAGTTCTTC. Translation gives CASSLMGSAGGFRNEQFF.

The V call is TRBV7-9, the J call TRBJ2-1; D unclear. Germline V gene data show CDR1 as SEHNR and CDR2 as FQNEAQ (reference sequence). The CDR3 covers 15 residues. Trimming took off 2 bases at V and 0 bases at J, with 8 bases between the two ends. CDR3 in DNA: TGTGCCAGCAGCTTAAACATTCGCTCCTACAATGAGCAGTTCTTC. Translated: CASSLNIRSYNEQFF.

The chain employs TRBV20-1 and TRBJ1-2; D may be TRBD1 (6 bases). Germline V gene sequence: CDR1 DFQATT, CDR2 SNEGSKA (reference sequence). The CDR3 sequence is 14 residues long. The V end lost 6 bases, the J end lost 6 bases, and 20 bases lay between the germline ends. The CDR3 spells CSAEIVGGLNGYTF. The DNA of the CDR3 is TGCAGTGCCGAGATAGTTGGGGGGCTAAATGGCTACACCTTC.

The table lists this clonotype with many counts. The genes are TRBV25-1 and TRBJ1-4; a possible D gene is TRBD1 (5 bases). The CDR3 totals 14 residues. CDR1 and CDR2 from the germline V gene are MGHDK and SYGVNS. The V gene lost 11 bases and the J gene lost 2 bases, with 15 bases spanning the gap. The CDR3 region has the DNA TGTGCCGCGACAGACATTTATACTAATGAAAAACTGTTTTTT. Protein sequence: CAATDIYTNEKLFF.

This clonotype was seen more than once but under ten times. This chain uses TRBV20-1 with TRBJ2-3; 8 nucleotides line up with TRBD2. The CDR3 totals 15 residues. The junction had 9 bases not matched to a gene; V was cut back by 5 bases and J by 2 bases. The V gene's germline CDR1 is DFQATT and CDR2 SNEGSKA (reference sequence). CDR3 in amino acids: CSAAISGGVTDTQYF. The CDR3 DNA sequence: TGCAGTGCTGCTATCTCGGGGGGGGTCACAGATACGCAGTATTTT.

This clonotype occurred a few times. The CDR3 DNA reads TGTGCCAGCAGCTTACTTGGGGGAAGGGGCACCGGGGAGCTGTTTTTT. This gives the protein CASSLLGGRGTGELFF. J is TRBJ2-2 and V is TRBV7-8, with D tentatively TRBD1 or TRBD2 (5 bases each). Germline CDR1 reads SGHVS; CDR2 reads FQNEAQ. Trimming took off 2 bases at V and 4 bases at J, with 14 bases between the two ends. The CDR3 is 16 amino acids.

The genes are TRBV24-1 and TRBJ2-5; 10 bases align to TRBD2. V shed 3 bases, J shed 7 bases, and the junction held 7 bases outside the gene matches. This CDR3 is built from 15 residues. In germline, CDR1 is KGHDR, CDR2 SFDVKD. CDR3 protein: CATSDPGLAERTQYF. The CDR3 DNA reads as TGTGCCACCAGTGATCCCGGACTAGCGGAACGGACCCAGTACTTC.

This clonotype was recorded a few times. The CDR3 sequence is CSARDRAGGRSYNEQFF. DNA for the CDR3: TGCAGTGCTAGAGATCGGGCGGGGGGGCGGTCCTACAATGAGCAGTTCTTC. J is TRBJ2-1 and V is TRBV20-1; 9 bases agree with TRBD2. Germline V CDR1 and CDR2: DFQATT, SNEGSKA (reference sequence). The V gene end was trimmed by 0 bases and the J gene end by 1 base; junction bases not matched to a gene: 7. This CDR3 spans 17 amino acids.

The chain has TRBV29-1 and TRBJ2-7; D uncertain. V was shortened by 0 bases and J by 5 bases, with 5 bases between the two germline ends. The CDR3 totals 11 residues. CDR1 is SQVTM, CDR2 ANQGSEA, per germline. CDR3 nucleotides: TGCAGCGTTGAAGATATAGACGAGCAGTACTTC. Translation gives CSVEDIDEQYF.

This clonotype was recorded a few times. V usage is TRBV6-1 and J usage is TRBJ1-5; perhaps TRBD1 as D (5 bases). The CDR3 extends over 16 amino acids. Trimming shortened V by 1 base and J by 6 bases, and 16 bases separated the two germline ends. CDR1 is MNHNS and CDR2 is SASEGT in the germline V gene. CDR3 in amino acids: CASSEGWTPPGQPQHF. The CDR3, as DNA: TGTGCCAGCAGTGAAGGTTGGACACCTCCAGGTCAGCCCCAGCATTTT.

J is TRBJ2-5 and V is TRBV20-1; D gene uncertain. This CDR3 is built from 13 residues. CDR1 and CDR2 from the germline V gene are DFQATT and SNEGSKA (reference sequence). The V end lost 8 bases, the J end lost 7 bases, and 20 bases lay between the germline ends. The CDR3 region has the DNA TGCAGTACCCGGGCCCCCCTGCTTGGGACCCAGTACTTC. Translated, it gives CSTRAPLLGTQYF.

The chain recombines TRBV28 with TRBJ2-1; tentatively, D is TRBD2 (5 bases). CDR1 is MDHEN and CDR2 is SYDVKM in the germline V gene. The CDR3 covers 15 residues. Trimming shortened V by 5 bases and J by 0 bases, and 11 bases separated the two germline ends. Written as DNA, the CDR3 is TGTGCCAGCAGTCACGCGGGTAGCTCCTACAATGAGCAGTTCTTC. It encodes CASSHAGSSYNEQFF. Variable domain in full (rest from reference TRBV28 and TRBJ2-1): DVKVTQSSRYLVKRTGEKVFLECVQDMDHENMFWYRQDPGLGLRLIYFSYDVKMKEKGDIPEGYSVSREKKERFSLILESASTNQTSMYLCASSHAGSSYNEQFFGPGTRLTVL.

The rearrangement uses TRBV4-1 and TRBJ1-1, with 8 nucleotides matching TRBD1. The germline V gene has CDR1 MGHRA and CDR2 YSYEKL. Trimming cost V 1 base and J 4 bases; bases outside gene matches: 5. The CDR3 consists of 15 residues. In DNA form, the CDR3 reads TGCGCCAGCAGCCAAGGACAGGGGATCCGCACTGAAGCTTTCTTT. Protein product: CASSQGQGIRTEAFF.

This clonotype was picked up many times. The rearrangement links TRBV7-2 to TRBJ2-2, with D perhaps matching TRBD1 (5 bases). This CDR3 has 13 amino acids. The V and J ends lost 1 base and 15 bases respectively, with 15 bases between them. Looked up from germline, CDR1 is SGHTA and CDR2 is FQGNSA. CDR3 in amino acids: CASSLGQRNELFF. CDR3 nucleotides: TGTGCCAGCAGCTTAGGACAGAGGAATGAATTGTTTTTT.

In this sample, this clonotype turned up once. Sequence at one end of the junction differs from germline and may be a read error. The rearrangement links TRBV7-9 to TRBJ2-1, with a weak D call TRBD2 (5 bases). The CDR3 consists of 17 residues. Germline lookup yields CDR1 SEHNR and CDR2 FQNEAQ (reference sequence). The CDR3 protein is CASSLSFSASSYNEQLF. For the CDR3, the DNA is TGTGCCAGCAGCCTGTCCTTTAGCGCGAGCTCCTACAATGAGCAGCTCTTC. Drawing the rest from reference TRBV7-9 and TRBJ2-1, the complete variable domain is DTGVSQNPRHKITKRGQNVTFRCDPISEHNRLYWYRQTLGQGPEFLTYFQNEAQLEKSRLLSDRFSAERPKGSFSTLEIQRTEQGDSAMYLCASSLSFSASSYNEQLFGPGTRLTVL.

In this sample, this clonotype turned up a few times. The rearrangement uses TRBV20-1 and TRBJ2-1; D gene uncertain. Per germline, CDR1 DFQATT and CDR2 SNEGSKA (reference sequence). V dropped 4 bases and J dropped 0 bases, with 10 bases sitting between them. The CDR3 covers 14 residues. CDR3 sequence reads: CSATGSSSYNEQFF. DNA of the CDR3: TGCAGTGCTACAGGATCTAGCTCCTACAATGAGCAGTTCTTC.